A selection of T cell receptor beta chains follows, all from one sample in a study of blood T cell repertoires in COVID-19. Method: immunoSEQ multiplex PCR; TCRdb's copy keeps in-frame clones and lacks some. The sample includes 200,000 to 250,000 clones, 80% of them seen just once. Input material: peripheral blood. These receptors were taken from a human donor in a cohort sampled during active COVID-19. Both conserved end residues are trimmed from each CDR3. Fields, in order: J gene, clone size, V gene, CDR3 length, D gene, CDR3 protein. The D gene is left open where the match is weak. Rows give clone size only sometimes, using once, few, many, or a class for an expanded clone.

TRBJ1-1,.,TRBV10-3,12,.,AISESTRGTEAF
TRBJ2-2,.,TRBV4-1,15,.,ASSHRAGTPDTGELF
TRBJ1-1,once,TRBV10-3,10,TRBD1,AIRTGGTEAF
TRBJ1-5,.,TRBV5-6,14,.,ASSRLGGARNQPQH
TRBJ1-4,.,TRBV6-6,13,TRBD1,ASSASGQANEKLF
TRBJ2-3,.,TRBV15,15,.,ATSRGATRSSTDTQY
TRBJ2-7,.,TRBV25-1,9,.,ASGNPYEQY
TRBJ1-3,.,TRBV7-9,11,.,ASSPSSGNTIY
TRBJ1-5,few,TRBV24-1,10,.,ATSDGNQPQH
TRBJ1-6,few,TRBV19,10,.,ASSLYNSPLH
TRBJ2-1,once,TRBV5-4,14,.,ASSLPGTLGRTEQF
TRBJ2-3,.,TRBV11-2,12,.,ASSLDTFTDTQY
TRBJ2-5,few,TRBV3-1/TRBV3-2,12,TRBD2,ASSQDTTGGTQY
TRBJ2-7,.,TRBV27,11,TRBD1,ASSLGTGGEQY
TRBJ1-6,few,TRBV7-8,14,TRBD1,ASSPTGGGQNSPLH
TRBJ1-5,few,TRBV10-3,15,.,ATSTQGVFGGNQPQH
TRBJ2-2,.,TRBV28,13,TRBD2,ASSPPGGNTGELF
TRBJ1-6,.,TRBV27,13,.,ASSVEQGKNSPLH
TRBJ2-2,once,TRBV9,13,.,ASSVGGGETGELF
TRBJ1-5,.,TRBV4-2,14,.,ASSQEGGSSNQPQH
TRBJ2-5,.,TRBV4-3,13,.,ASSQTRDNQETQY
TRBJ1-2,.,TRBV19,10,.,ASRRRQGGYT
TRBJ1-2,few,TRBV7-9,10,.,ASSPQGYGYT
TRBJ2-7,.,TRBV30,14,TRBD2,AWTLGTSGGAYEQY
TRBJ2-7,.,TRBV15,11,.,ATSGRGSYEQY
TRBJ2-6,.,TRBV5-4,13,.,ASSPGSVRANVLT
TRBJ2-1,few,TRBV12-5,12,TRBD2,ASGPAGGDNEQF
TRBJ1-1,.,TRBV20-1,10,.,SASRQATEAF
TRBJ1-1,.,TRBV6-5,14,TRBD1,ASSFGTGSVNTEAF
TRBJ2-7,.,TRBV18,13,.,ASSPFRQESYEQY
TRBJ2-1,.,TRBV9,17,TRBD2,ASSVGGTSGRVSYNEQF